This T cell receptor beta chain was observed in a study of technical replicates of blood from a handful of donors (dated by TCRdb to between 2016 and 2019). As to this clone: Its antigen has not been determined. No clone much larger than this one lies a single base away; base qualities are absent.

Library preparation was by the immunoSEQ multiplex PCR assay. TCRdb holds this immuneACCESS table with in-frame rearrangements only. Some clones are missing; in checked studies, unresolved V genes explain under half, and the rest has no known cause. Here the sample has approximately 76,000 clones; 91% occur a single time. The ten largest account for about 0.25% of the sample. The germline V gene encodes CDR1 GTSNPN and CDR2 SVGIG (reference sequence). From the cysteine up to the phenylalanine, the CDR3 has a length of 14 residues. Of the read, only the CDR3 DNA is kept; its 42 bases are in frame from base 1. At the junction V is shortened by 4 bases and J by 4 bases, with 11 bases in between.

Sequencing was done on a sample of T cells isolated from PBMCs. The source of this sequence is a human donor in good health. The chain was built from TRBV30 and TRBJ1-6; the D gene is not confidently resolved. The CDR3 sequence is CAWTLGPYNSPLHF. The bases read TGTGCCTGGACACTGGGCCCATATAATTCACCCCTCCACTTT.